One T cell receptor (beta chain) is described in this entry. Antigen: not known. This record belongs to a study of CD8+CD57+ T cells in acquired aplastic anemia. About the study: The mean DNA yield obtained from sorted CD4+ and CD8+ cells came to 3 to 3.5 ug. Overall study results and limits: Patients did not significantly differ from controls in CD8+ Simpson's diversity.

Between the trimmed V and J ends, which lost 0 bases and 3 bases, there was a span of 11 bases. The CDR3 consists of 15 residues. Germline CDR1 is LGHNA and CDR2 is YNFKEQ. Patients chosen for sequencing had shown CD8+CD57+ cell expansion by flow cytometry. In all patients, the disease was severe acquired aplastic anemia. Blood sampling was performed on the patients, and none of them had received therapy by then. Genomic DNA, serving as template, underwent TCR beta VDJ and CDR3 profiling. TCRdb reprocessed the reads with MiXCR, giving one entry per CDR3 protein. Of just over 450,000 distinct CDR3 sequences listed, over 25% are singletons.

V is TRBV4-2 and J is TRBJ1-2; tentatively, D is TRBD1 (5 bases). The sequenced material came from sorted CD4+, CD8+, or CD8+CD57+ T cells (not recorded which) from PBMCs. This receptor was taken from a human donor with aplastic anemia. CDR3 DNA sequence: TGTGCCAGCAGCCAAGATAAATGGGGGGACTATGGCTACACCTTC. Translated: CASSQDKWGDYGYTF.